The clone carrying this T cell receptor beta chain was picked up one time. Antigen unknown. The data were taken from a study of cytomegalovirus exposure and HLA in healthy donors. Study-wide results and limits: When presence/absence was analysed, sequencing depth was taken to be roughly uniform across donors.

PCR amplification relied on 60 Vbeta primers (plus 13 Jbeta primers). The method was immunoSEQ multiplex PCR; TCRdb's version includes in-frame clones alone and lacks a portion of them. The sample holds around 37,000 clones, more than 65% seen once. This CDR3 spans 13 amino acids. V lost 4 bases and J 2 bases, leaving 10 bases between the germline ends. The germline CDR1 and CDR2 sequences are SGHRS and YFSETQ. The chain recombines TRBV5-1 with TRBJ2-7, with a tentative D call TRBD1 (6 bases). Sequenced material: PBMCs. The TCR was taken from a man in his forties or fifties in good health and CMV-seronegative. CDR3 DNA: TGCGCCAGCAGCAGGGGGATCCCCTACGAGCAGTACTTC. This translates into CASSRGIPYEQYF. Drawing the rest from reference TRBV5-1 and TRBJ2-7, the complete variable domain is KAGVTQTPRYLIKTRGQQVTLSCSPISGHRSVSWYQQTPGQGLQFLFEYFSETQRNKGNFPGRFSGRQFSNSRSEMNVSTLELGDSALYLCASSRGIPYEQYFGPGTRLTVT.